This record covers a single TCR beta chain. What it binds is unknown. Sequencing was limited to surgery cases with top T cell transcript signatures in brain tissue. This CDR3 has 14 amino acids. V trimming: 5 bases; J trimming: 3 bases; junction bases outside the gene matches: 2. Germline CDR1 SGHTA, CDR2 FQGNSA. TCRdb's copy holds only in-frame clones and misses some; the assay was immunoSEQ multiplex PCR. The sample comprises over 3,000 clones, about three quarters of which are singletons, and roughly 50% rests with the top ten. The data stem from a study of brain T cells in children with intractable seizures. Notes on the study in general: Among the top 50 brain clones were public and private clonotypes.

The sequence was collected from a girl aged 2 to 10 with Rasmussen encephalitis and intractable seizures. The gene calls are TRBV7-2 and TRBJ2-2, with 8 bases lining up with TRBD2. The source material was resected brain tissue, sampled at surgery. The CDR3 loop reads CASSTGGDTGELFF. The CDR3 DNA reads as TGTGCCAGCAGCACCGGGGGGGACACCGGGGAGCTGTTTTTT.